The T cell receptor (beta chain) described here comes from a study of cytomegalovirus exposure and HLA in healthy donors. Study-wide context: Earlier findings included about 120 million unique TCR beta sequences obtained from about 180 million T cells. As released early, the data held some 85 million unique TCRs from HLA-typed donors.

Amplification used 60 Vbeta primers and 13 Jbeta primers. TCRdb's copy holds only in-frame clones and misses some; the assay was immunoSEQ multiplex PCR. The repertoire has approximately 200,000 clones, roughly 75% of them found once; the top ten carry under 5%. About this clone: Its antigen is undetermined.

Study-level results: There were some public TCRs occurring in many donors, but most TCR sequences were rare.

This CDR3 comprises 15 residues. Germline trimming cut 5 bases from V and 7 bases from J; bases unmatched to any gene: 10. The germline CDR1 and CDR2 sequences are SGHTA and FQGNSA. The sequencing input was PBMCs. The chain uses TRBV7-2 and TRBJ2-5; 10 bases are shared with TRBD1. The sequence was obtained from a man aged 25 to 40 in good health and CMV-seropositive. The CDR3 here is CASSPQVGQGGTQYF. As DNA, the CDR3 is TGTGCCAGCAGCCCCCAGGTCGGACAGGGGGGGACCCAGTACTTC. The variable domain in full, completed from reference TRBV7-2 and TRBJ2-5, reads GAGVSQSPSNKVTEKGKDVELRCDPISGHTALYWYRQSLGQGLEFLIYFQGNSAPDKSGLPSDRFSAERTGGSVSTLTIQRTQQEDSAVYLCASSPQVGQGGTQYFGPGTRLLVL.